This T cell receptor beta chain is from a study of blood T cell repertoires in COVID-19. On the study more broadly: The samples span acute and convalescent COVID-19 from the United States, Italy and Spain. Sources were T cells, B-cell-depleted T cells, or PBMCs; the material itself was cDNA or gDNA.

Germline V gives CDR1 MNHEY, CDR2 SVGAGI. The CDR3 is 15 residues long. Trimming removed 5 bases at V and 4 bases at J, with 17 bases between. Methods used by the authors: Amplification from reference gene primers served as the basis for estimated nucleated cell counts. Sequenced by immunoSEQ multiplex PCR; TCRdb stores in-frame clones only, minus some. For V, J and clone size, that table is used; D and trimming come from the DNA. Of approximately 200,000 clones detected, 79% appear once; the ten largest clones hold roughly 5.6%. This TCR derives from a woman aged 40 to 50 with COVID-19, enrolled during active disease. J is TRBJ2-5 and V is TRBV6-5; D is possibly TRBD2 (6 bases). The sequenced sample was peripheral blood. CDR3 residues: CASSQTTAGGETQYF. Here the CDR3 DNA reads TGTGCCAGCAGTCAGACTACCGCCGGGGGAGAGACCCAGTACTTC.